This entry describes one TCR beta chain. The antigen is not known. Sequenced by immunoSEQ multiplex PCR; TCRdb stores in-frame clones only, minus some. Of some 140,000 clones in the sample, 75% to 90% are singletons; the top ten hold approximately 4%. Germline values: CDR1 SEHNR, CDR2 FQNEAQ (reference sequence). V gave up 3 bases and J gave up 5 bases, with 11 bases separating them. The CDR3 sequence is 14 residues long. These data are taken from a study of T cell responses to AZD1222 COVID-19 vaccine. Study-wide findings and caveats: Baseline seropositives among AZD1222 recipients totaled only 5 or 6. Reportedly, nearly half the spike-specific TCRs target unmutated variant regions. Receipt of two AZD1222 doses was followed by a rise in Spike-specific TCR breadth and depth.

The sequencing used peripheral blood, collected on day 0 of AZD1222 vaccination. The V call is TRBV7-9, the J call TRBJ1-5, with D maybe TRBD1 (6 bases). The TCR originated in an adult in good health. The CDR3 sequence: CASSLGDIDQPQHF. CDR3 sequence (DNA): TGTGCCAGCAGCTTGGGGGACATAGATCAGCCCCAGCATTTT.